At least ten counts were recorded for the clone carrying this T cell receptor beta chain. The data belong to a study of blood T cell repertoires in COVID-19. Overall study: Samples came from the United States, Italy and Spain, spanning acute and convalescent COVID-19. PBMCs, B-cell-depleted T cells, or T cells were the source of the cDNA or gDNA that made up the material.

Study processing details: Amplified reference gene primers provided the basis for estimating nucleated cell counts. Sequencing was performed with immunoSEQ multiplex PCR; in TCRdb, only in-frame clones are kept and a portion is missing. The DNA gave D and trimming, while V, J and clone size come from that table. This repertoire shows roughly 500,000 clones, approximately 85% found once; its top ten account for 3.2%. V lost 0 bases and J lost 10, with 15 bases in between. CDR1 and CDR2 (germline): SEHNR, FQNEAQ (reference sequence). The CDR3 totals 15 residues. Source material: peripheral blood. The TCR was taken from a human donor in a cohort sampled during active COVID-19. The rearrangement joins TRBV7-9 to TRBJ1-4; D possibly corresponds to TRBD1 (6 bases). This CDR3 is CASSLALTGPGKLFF. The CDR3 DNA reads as TGTGCCAGCAGCTTAGCCCTGACAGGCCCAGGAAAACTGTTTTTT.